Following are 30 T cell receptor beta chains from one sample sequenced in a study of blood T cells in healthy people across ages (dated by TCRdb to the mid-2010s). The library was prepared using 5' RACE. Sequencing took place on an Illumina HiSeq 2500. A second about 7 to 12 cycle PCR used a sample-barcoded 5' primer and a J-beta primer mix. Using fastp trimming at Q25 and MiXCR clonotype assembly, TCRdb reanalyzed the public sequencing data and kept in-frame beta chains. CDR3 protein duplicates are merged, each entry listing the most common genes and DNA. In this sample the table shows around 800,000 distinct CDR3 sequences, under 55% of which occur a single time. Jointly, the top ten make up approximately 19% of the sample. The sample was blood. Receptor source: a man in his sixties in good health.

This clonotype was detected a few times. V and J are TRBV7-9 and TRBJ2-1; tentatively, D is TRBD1 (6 bases). This CDR3 is 16 amino acids long. V dropped 2 bases and J dropped 0 bases, with 11 bases sitting between them. Germline values: CDR1 SEHNR, CDR2 FQNEAQ (reference sequence). CDR3 residues: CASSLQGGSSYNEQFF. The CDR3 DNA reads TGTGCCAGCAGCTTACAAGGGGGTAGCTCCTACAATGAGCAGTTCTTC.

This chain links TRBV6-2 or TRBV6-3 with TRBJ2-3; maybe TRBD1 (5 bases). The CDR3 extends over 16 amino acids. From germline, CDR1 is MNHEY and CDR2 SVGEGT. Trimming pared 5 bases from V and 1 base from J, leaving 16 bases between. The CDR3 reads CASSRGEPQGTDTQYF. The CDR3 coding sequence is TGTGCCAGCAGTAGGGGTGAGCCCCAAGGCACAGATACGCAGTATTTT.

The V and J genes are TRBV12-3 or TRBV12-4 and TRBJ1-1; 7 nucleotides match TRBD1. CDR3 length equals 14 residues. V lost 5 bases and J lost 4; bases outside the gene matches: 7. The CDR3 spells CASSHDRAGTEAFF. The CDR3 DNA reads TGTGCCAGCAGTCACGACAGGGCTGGCACTGAAGCTTTCTTT.

V gene TRBV24-1 combines with J gene TRBJ2-5, with D possibly TRBD1 on 6 matching bases. CDR3 length equals 15 residues. The ends were cut back, 3 bases at V and 5 bases at J, with 15 bases in the middle. Germline values: CDR1 KGHDR, CDR2 SFDVKD. The CDR3 DNA is TGTGCCACCAGTGATGTCACAGGGTCTGGGGAGACCCAGTACTTC. This gives the protein CATSDVTGSGETQYF.

This clonotype has just a few counts. The chain is built from TRBV20-1 and TRBJ2-1; possible D gene TRBD2, 5 bases. V was trimmed by 3 bases and J by 9 bases, leaving 9 bases between them. The CDR3 is 11 residues long. From germline, CDR1 is DFQATT and CDR2 SNEGSKA (reference sequence). The CDR3 DNA reads TGCAGTGCTAGGGAGGCGGGTGAGCAGTTCTTC. Its translation is CSAREAGEQFF.

This clonotype has more than one count but fewer than ten. This chain links TRBV29-1 with TRBJ1-2, with TRBD1 matching 9 bases. The CDR3 sequence is 16 residues long. With V trimmed by 2 bases and J by 5 bases, 12 bases remained unmatched. Per the germline V gene, CDR1 is SQVTM and CDR2 is ANQGSEA. As DNA, the CDR3 is TGCAGCGTTGAAACAGGGGGCGCCCGGGGTCTATATGGCTACACCTTC. Translating it yields CSVETGGARGLYGYTF.

In the case of this clonotype: The junction differs from germline at one of its ends, possibly a read error. The chain combines TRBV7-9 with TRBJ1-1; 8 nucleotides line up with TRBD1. CDR1 is SEHNR, CDR2 FQNEAQ, per germline (reference sequence). The CDR3 runs to 16 residues. CDR3 amino acids: CASSDRQGKVNIEAFF. The CDR3 nucleotides read TGTGCCAGCAGCGACCGACAGGGGAAGGTGAACATTGAAGCTTTCTTT.

The J gene is TRBJ1-1, the V gene TRBV15, with D unresolved. The CDR3 spans 14 residues. Germline loops: CDR1 LNHNV, CDR2 YYDKDF (reference sequence). V gave up 1 base and J gave up 0 bases, with 6 bases separating them. CDR3 protein: CATSRARMNTEAFF. DNA for the CDR3: TGTGCCACCAGCAGAGCTAGAATGAACACTGAAGCTTTCTTT.

This clonotype was recorded once. The chain links TRBV7-2 to TRBJ1-1, with 7 positions matching TRBD1. Germline CDR1 SGHTA, CDR2 FQGNSA. This CDR3 contains 16 residues. The V gene end was trimmed by 5 bases and the J gene end by 6 bases; junction bases not matched to a gene: 15. This CDR3 reads CASSLSRGAGGAEAFF. The CDR3 region has the DNA TGTGCCAGCAGCCTCTCCAGGGGGGCCGGCGGCGCTGAAGCTTTCTTT.

V is TRBV30 and J is TRBJ2-1, with 8 bases aligning to TRBD1. The CDR3 consists of 11 residues. The V gene's germline CDR1 is GTSNPN and CDR2 SVGIG (reference sequence). V dropped 1 base and J dropped 12; count of bases not matched to a gene: 2. The CDR3: CAWSAQGGQFF. The CDR3, as DNA: TGTGCCTGGAGTGCACAGGGGGGGCAGTTCTTC.

This clonotype was detected ten times or more. The J gene is TRBJ1-2, the V gene TRBV29-1; D not resolved. The length of the CDR3 is 12 residues. The ends were cut back, 7 bases at V and 2 bases at J, with 11 bases in the middle. Looked up from germline, CDR1 is SQVTM and CDR2 is ANQGSEA. For the CDR3, the DNA is TGCAGCGCCGAAGGTCGGAACTATGGCTACACCTTC. Translating gives CSAEGRNYGYTF. The full variable domain, in which reference TRBV29-1 and TRBJ1-2 provide the parts outside the CDR3, is SAVISQKPSRDICQRGTSLTIQCQVDSQVTMMFWYRQQPGQSLTLIATANQGSEATYESGFVIDKFPISRPNLTFSTLTVSNMSPEDSSIYLCSAEGRNYGYTFGSGTRLTVV.

The chain carries TRBV12-3 or TRBV12-4 and TRBJ2-5; D is ambiguous. The V end was cut by 6 bases, the J end by 4 bases, with 12 bases between. The CDR3 spans 13 residues. The CDR3 loop is CASRKDITETQYF. CDR3 in DNA: TGTGCCAGCAGGAAGGATATTACAGAGACCCAGTACTTC.

The CDR3 nucleotides read TGTGCCAGCAGCTCCCCGAGTGAGGGAAACATTCAGTACTTC. Amino acid sequence: CASSSPSEGNIQYF. The chain carries TRBV7-6 and TRBJ2-4; D is perhaps TRBD2 (5 bases). The CDR3 runs to 14 residues. The germline CDR1 and CDR2 sequences are SGHVS and FNYEAQ. Trimming removed 4 bases from V and 6 bases from J, with 13 bases in between.

This clonotype was detected many times. The chain recombines TRBV29-1 with TRBJ1-2, with D unclear. This CDR3 contains 11 residues. CDR1 is SQVTM, CDR2 ANQGSEA, per germline. Trimming shortened V by 2 bases and J by 6 bases, and 7 bases separated the two germline ends. The DNA for the CDR3 is TGCAGCGTTGAACGCGGGGATGGCTACACCTTC. It translates to CSVERGDGYTF.

This rearrangement joins TRBV20-1 to TRBJ2-6, with D unresolved. In germline, CDR1 is DFQATT, CDR2 SNEGSKA (reference sequence). Deletions cut 3 bases from V and 1 base from J, with 7 bases between. The length of the CDR3 is 14 residues. Written as DNA, the CDR3 is TGCAGTGCTAGGATAGAGTCTGGGGCCAACGTCCTGACTTTC. This codes for CSARIESGANVLTF.

This clonotype was counted a few times. The rearrangement links TRBV2 to TRBJ2-5; D ambiguous. Deletions cut 2 bases from V and 4 bases from J, with 11 bases between. The CDR3 has 14 residues. Looked up from germline, CDR1 is SNHLY and CDR2 is FYNNEI. The CDR3 region is CASSEPIGRETQYF. The CDR3 region has the DNA TGTGCCAGCAGTGAACCCATCGGAAGAGAGACCCAGTACTTC.

This clonotype was seen a few times. The chain carries TRBV7-2 and TRBJ2-4; D is perhaps TRBD1 or TRBD2 (7 bases each). Germline V gene lookup returns CDR1 SGHTA and CDR2 FQGNSA. The CDR3 runs 15 residues. The V end lost 1 base, the J end lost 7 bases, and 14 bases lay between the germline ends. CDR3 DNA sequence: TGTGCCAGCAGCTTAGGAGGCCAGGGGGGGAACATTCAGTACTTC. It translates to CASSLGGQGGNIQYF.

This clonotype came up a few times. Written as DNA, the CDR3 is TGTGCCAGCAGTCTCTGGGGGATTAAGTCTGGGGCCAACGTCCTGACTTTC. The encoded protein is CASSLWGIKSGANVLTF. The gene calls are TRBV28 and TRBJ2-6; D assignment may be TRBD1 or TRBD2 (5 bases each). CDR1 is MDHEN and CDR2 is SYDVKM in the germline V gene. V lost 5 bases and J 1 base, leaving 15 bases between the germline ends. The CDR3 is made up of 17 amino acids.

Note on this clonotype: Being one base from a much bigger clone, this may be a read error. The rearrangement joins TRBV7-2 to TRBJ2-5; 10 positions agree with TRBD1. The CDR3 loop spans 16 amino acids. Looked up from germline, CDR1 is SGHTA and CDR2 is FQGNSA. The V and J ends lost 0 bases and 11 bases, in that order; junction bases with no gene match: 12. The CDR3 coding sequence is TGTGCCAGCAGCTTAGCCGGGACAGGGGCGCCCTACGGGCAGTACTTC. Translation: CASSLAGTGAPYGQYF.

The chain couples TRBV6-5 to TRBJ2-1; TRBD2 matches 11 bases. The CDR3 length is 15 residues. Germline CDR1 and CDR2: MNHEY and SVGAGI. With 7 bases clipped from V and 4 bases from J, the junction kept 6 bases outside the gene matches. The CDR3 nucleotides are TGTGCCAGCAAAGTAGCGGGGGGGACGTACAATGAGCAGTTCTTC. It codes for CASKVAGGTYNEQFF.

V usage is TRBV7-2 and J usage is TRBJ2-3, with D uncertain. V was cut by 2 bases and J by 10 bases, with 16 bases left in between. Germline loops: CDR1 SGHTA, CDR2 FQGNSA. The CDR3 length is 14 residues. The CDR3, as DNA: TGTGCCAGCAGCTTATCGATTGGTGGGGATGCGCAGTATTTT. Translating it yields CASSLSIGGDAQYF.

At least ten counts were recorded for this clonotype. V usage is TRBV13 and J usage is TRBJ2-7; D perhaps matches TRBD2 (5 bases). The V end lost 5 bases, the J end lost 0 bases, and 17 bases lay between the germline ends. The CDR3 extends over 16 amino acids. Germline V CDR1 and CDR2: PRHDT, FYEKMQ (reference sequence). CDR3 amino acids: CASSTRTSSPSYEQYF. The DNA of the CDR3 is TGTGCCAGCAGCACGAGGACTTCCTCGCCCTCCTACGAGCAGTACTTC.

This clonotype was picked up a small number of times. The V call is TRBV7-9, the J call TRBJ2-7; tentative D call: TRBD2 (6 bases). CDR3 length: 16 residues. The germline gives CDR1 SEHNR, CDR2 FQNEAQ (reference sequence). Trimming left V 4 bases short and J 1 base short, with 17 bases between. The DNA of the CDR3 is TGTGCCAGCAGCTCCTACACCCGGGACTCATCCTACGAGCAGTACTTC. Translation: CASSSYTRDSSYEQYF.

This clonotype came up once. This rearrangement joins TRBV6-1 to TRBJ2-6, with unresolved D. The germline gives CDR1 MNHNS, CDR2 SASEGT. The V end lost 7 bases, the J end lost 0 bases, and 16 bases lay between the germline ends. The CDR3 sequence is 17 residues long. This chain's CDR3 is CASKTSLISSGANVLTF. In DNA form, the CDR3 reads TGTGCCAGCAAAACGTCTCTGATTAGCTCTGGGGCCAACGTCCTGACTTTC.

The rearrangement uses TRBV3-1 and TRBJ2-6; D is perhaps TRBD2 (6 bases). V lost 4 bases and J lost 1, with 20 bases in between. This CDR3 region has 19 residues. Germline V gene data show CDR1 as LGHDT and CDR2 as YNNKEL (reference sequence). CDR3 nucleotides: TGTGCCAGCAGCCGGGGGGATAAACTCGGTGGATCTGGGGCCAACGTCCTGACTTTC. As protein: CASSRGDKLGGSGANVLTF.

The chain carries TRBV20-1 and TRBJ1-2; maybe TRBD1 (5 bases). CDR1 and CDR2 from the germline V gene are DFQATT and SNEGSKA (reference sequence). The CDR3 has 11 residues. Trimming shortened V by 6 bases and J by 8 bases, and 13 bases separated the two germline ends. CDR3 loop: CSARDVIGYTF. For the CDR3, the DNA is TGCAGTGCCAGGGACGTGATAGGCTACACCTTC.

The rearrangement links TRBV10-2 to TRBJ2-5; tentatively, D is TRBD1 (6 bases). Trimming stripped 2 bases from V and 1 base from J, with 14 bases between. The CDR3 is 16 amino acids. Per the germline V gene, CDR1 is WSHSY and CDR2 is SAAADI. CDR3: CASSEKDRSGQETQYF. The CDR3 nucleotides read TGCGCCAGCAGTGAGAAGGACAGAAGTGGCCAAGAGACCCAGTACTTC.

This clonotype was seen a handful of times. This sequence joins TRBV3-1 and TRBJ2-7, with D perhaps being TRBD1 or TRBD2 (5 bases each). The CDR3 length is 14 residues. Germline lookup yields CDR1 LGHDT and CDR2 YNNKEL (reference sequence). Trimming cost V 0 bases and J 6 bases, with 12 bases left between them. The CDR3 loop is CASSQDGGTREQYF. The CDR3 DNA follows: TGTGCCAGCAGCCAAGATGGTGGGACCCGCGAGCAGTACTTC.

This clonotype occurred a few times. The chain joins TRBV20-1 to TRBJ2-3, with 8 positions matching TRBD2. The V gene's germline CDR1 is DFQATT and CDR2 SNEGSKA (reference sequence). This CDR3 has 15 amino acids. V gave up 6 bases and J gave up 6 bases; unmatched junction bases: 14. The CDR3 coding sequence is TGCAGTGCCGGATCCTTGCGGGGGGTCTCGGATACGCAGTATTTT. Its protein product is CSAGSLRGVSDTQYF.

The chain has TRBV5-1 and TRBJ2-3; no clear D. The germline CDR1 and CDR2 sequences are SGHRS and YFSETQ. The CDR3 length is 14 residues. With 4 bases removed from V and 7 bases from J, the gap between germline ends came to 16 bases. CDR3 DNA: TGCGCCAGCAGCCTGACTTCGGTGGCAAATACGCAGTATTTT. This encodes CASSLTSVANTQYF.